The rows below give T cell receptor beta chains drawn from one sample of a study of post-analysis software for immune sequencing data. MiXCR, applied by TCRdb to the PCR reads, yields one record per CDR3 protein. This repertoire shows about 820,000 distinct CDR3 sequences, 53% found once; its top ten account for approximately 4.4%. Sequenced input: blood. These receptors were collected from a girl between 5 and 17 years old with multiple sclerosis. The CDR3 runs from the conserved cysteine through the conserved F or W. The order of the fields is J gene, V gene, clone size, D gene, CDR3 DNA, CDR3 protein. A D gene is named only where the DNA matches it firmly. Clone sizes are given selectively: once, few, many, or a class where the clone is expanded.

J gene: TRBJ2-1
V gene: TRBV6-4
clone size: once
D gene: TRBD2
CDR3 DNA: TGTGCCAGCAGTACGGAGCGGGGGACTTATGAGCAGTTCTTC
CDR3 protein: CASSTERGTYEQFF

J gene: TRBJ2-7
V gene: TRBV10-3
clone size: .
D gene: TRBD1
CDR3 DNA: TGTGCCATCAGTAGGATGCAGGGGACAGAGGAGCAGTACTTC
CDR3 protein: CAISRMQGTEEQYF

J gene: TRBJ2-7
V gene: TRBV6-2/TRBV6-3
clone size: .
D gene: .
CDR3 DNA: TGTGCCAGCAGTTACGCCTCCTACGAGCAGTACTTC
CDR3 protein: CASSYASYEQYF

J gene: TRBJ2-7
V gene: TRBV20-1
clone size: .
D gene: .
CDR3 DNA: TGCAGTGCGGCCCGCGGGAACTCCTACGAGCAGTACTTC
CDR3 protein: CSAARGNSYEQYF

J gene: TRBJ1-2
V gene: TRBV20-1
clone size: .
D gene: .
CDR3 DNA: TGCAGTGCGATGGGTGGTTATGGCTACACCTTC
CDR3 protein: CSAMGGYGYTF

J gene: TRBJ1-1
V gene: TRBV12-3/TRBV12-4
clone size: .
D gene: TRBD1
CDR3 DNA: TGTGCCAGCAGGTTCAGGGGGCACACTGAAGCTTTCTTT
CDR3 protein: CASRFRGHTEAFF

J gene: TRBJ1-1
V gene: TRBV4-1
clone size: once
D gene: .
CDR3 DNA: TGCGCCAGCGGCCAAGACCCCTCGAACACTGAAGCTTTCTTT
CDR3 protein: CASGQDPSNTEAFF

J gene: TRBJ2-1
V gene: TRBV20-1
clone size: .
D gene: .
CDR3 DNA: TGCAGTGTCGCAGGGAAAAATGAGCAGTTCTTC
CDR3 protein: CSVAGKNEQFF

J gene: TRBJ1-5
V gene: TRBV20-1
clone size: once
D gene: TRBD1
CDR3 DNA: TGCAGTGCTAGTCGAGACAGGGGTACTAATCAGCCCCAGCATTTT
CDR3 protein: CSASRDRGTNQPQHF

J gene: TRBJ2-7
V gene: TRBV20-1
clone size: few
D gene: .
CDR3 DNA: TGCAGTGCTGAGAGTCCAGGGAACGCGAATCCCGAGCAGTACTTC
CDR3 protein: CSAESPGNANPEQYF

J gene: TRBJ2-1
V gene: TRBV7-9
clone size: .
D gene: .
CDR3 DNA: TGTGCCAGCAGCTCCGGGCCCATTGCGCGGTTCTTC
CDR3 protein: CASSSGPIARFF

J gene: TRBJ2-7
V gene: TRBV29-1
clone size: .
D gene: .
CDR3 DNA: TGCAGCGTTGGCTTAGGTGCCTACGAGCAGTACTTC
CDR3 protein: CSVGLGAYEQYF

J gene: TRBJ2-7
V gene: TRBV18
clone size: .
D gene: TRBD1
CDR3 DNA: TGTGCCAGCTCAAAGGGACAGGCGAGCTCCTACGAGCAGTACTTC
CDR3 protein: CASSKGQASSYEQYF

J gene: TRBJ2-7
V gene: TRBV14
clone size: .
D gene: .
CDR3 DNA: TGTGCCAGCAGCCAAGGAGGACCAGCATTCGAGCAGTACTTC
CDR3 protein: CASSQGGPAFEQYF

J gene: TRBJ1-1
V gene: TRBV12-3/TRBV12-4
clone size: .
D gene: .
CDR3 DNA: TGTGCCAGCAGTTCTCGGGACGTCCGCCCGAACACTGAAGCTTTCTTT
CDR3 protein: CASSSRDVRPNTEAFF

J gene: TRBJ2-1
V gene: TRBV2
clone size: .
D gene: .
CDR3 DNA: TGTGCCAGCAGTGAAAGCTGGTCCCGGGATGAGCAGTTCTTC
CDR3 protein: CASSESWSRDEQFF

J gene: TRBJ2-5
V gene: TRBV6-1
clone size: .
D gene: .
CDR3 DNA: TGTGCCAGCAGTCCCGTGCGGGACGCTTCCCAAGAGACCCAGTACTTC
CDR3 protein: CASSPVRDASQETQYF

J gene: TRBJ2-5
V gene: TRBV12-3/TRBV12-4
clone size: .
D gene: .
CDR3 DNA: TGTGCCAGCAGCCAAAGCGGACAGTTCGGGGAGACCCAGTACTTC
CDR3 protein: CASSQSGQFGETQYF

J gene: TRBJ2-5
V gene: TRBV6-6
clone size: .
D gene: TRBD1
CDR3 DNA: TGTGCCAGCAGTTTTCTCGACAGGGCGGAGACCCAGTACTTC
CDR3 protein: CASSFLDRAETQYF

J gene: TRBJ1-2
V gene: TRBV7-9
clone size: .
D gene: TRBD1
CDR3 DNA: TGTGCCAGCAGCTCCGGCAACAGGGGACTCGTAGGCTATGGCTACACCTTC
CDR3 protein: CASSSGNRGLVGYGYTF

J gene: TRBJ2-1
V gene: TRBV9
clone size: .
D gene: TRBD2
CDR3 DNA: TGTGCCAGCAGCGCGGGACTAGCGGTGACCAATGAGCAGTTCTTC
CDR3 protein: CASSAGLAVTNEQFF

J gene: TRBJ2-5
V gene: TRBV12-3/TRBV12-4
clone size: .
D gene: .
CDR3 DNA: TGTGCCAGCAGTTTCAGGGCCGGTGGGGAGACCCAGTACTTC
CDR3 protein: CASSFRAGGETQYF

J gene: TRBJ2-7
V gene: TRBV6-5
clone size: .
D gene: .
CDR3 DNA: TGTGCCAGCACCCACCAAAAGGGCCGCTACGAGCAGTACTTC
CDR3 protein: CASTHQKGRYEQYF

J gene: TRBJ1-1
V gene: TRBV28
clone size: .
D gene: TRBD1
CDR3 DNA: TGTGCCAGCAGTCCCTTGGACAGGGAAGAAGCTTTCTTT
CDR3 protein: CASSPLDREEAFF

J gene: TRBJ1-2
V gene: TRBV6-5
clone size: .
D gene: TRBD1
CDR3 DNA: TGTGCCAGCAGTTACGGGACAGGGCTTTTCTATGGCTACACCTTC
CDR3 protein: CASSYGTGLFYGYTF

J gene: TRBJ2-5
V gene: TRBV7-6
clone size: .
D gene: .
CDR3 DNA: TGTGCCAGCAGCTCACGAACGGAGACCCAGTACTTC
CDR3 protein: CASSSRTETQYF

J gene: TRBJ2-2
V gene: TRBV5-1
clone size: .
D gene: TRBD1
CDR3 DNA: TGCGCCAGCAGCTTCCGTATCACAGGGGGAGACACCGGGGAGCTGTTTTTT
CDR3 protein: CASSFRITGGDTGELFF

J gene: TRBJ2-5
V gene: TRBV7-9
clone size: .
D gene: .
CDR3 DNA: TGTGCCAGCAGCTTAGGGGGGTCGGAACAAGAGACCCAGTACTTC
CDR3 protein: CASSLGGSEQETQYF

J gene: TRBJ2-3
V gene: TRBV29-1
clone size: .
D gene: TRBD1
CDR3 DNA: TGCAGCGTTTTGACAGGGGTTGTCGCAGATACGCAGTATTTT
CDR3 protein: CSVLTGVVADTQYF

J gene: TRBJ2-7
V gene: TRBV6-1
clone size: .
D gene: TRBD2
CDR3 DNA: TGTGCCAGCAGCAGACTGGGACTAGCGGGCCTCTCCTACGAGCAGTACTTC
CDR3 protein: CASSRLGLAGLSYEQYF

J gene: TRBJ2-7
V gene: TRBV7-2
clone size: once
D gene: .
CDR3 DNA: TGTGCCAGCAGCTTCGGACAAACAATCGAGCAGTACTTC
CDR3 protein: CASSFGQTIEQYF

J gene: TRBJ1-2
V gene: TRBV20-1
clone size: few
D gene: .
CDR3 DNA: TGCAGTGCTAGAGATGGACAGTTAGGCTACACCTTC
CDR3 protein: CSARDGQLGYTF

J gene: TRBJ1-1
V gene: TRBV5-1
clone size: .
D gene: .
CDR3 DNA: TGCGCCAGCAGCTTGGTAACCGGGACTAACACTGAAGCTTTCTTT
CDR3 protein: CASSLVTGTNTEAFF

J gene: TRBJ2-3
V gene: TRBV20-1
clone size: .
D gene: TRBD2
CDR3 DNA: TGCAGTGCTAGCTCTAGCGGTAGCACAGATACGCAGTATTTT
CDR3 protein: CSASSSGSTDTQYF

J gene: TRBJ2-5
V gene: TRBV20-1
clone size: .
D gene: .
CDR3 DNA: TGCAGTGCTGCGCGGGGTCCCTCAGAGGAGACCCAGTACTTC
CDR3 protein: CSAARGPSEETQYF

J gene: TRBJ2-7
V gene: TRBV5-1
clone size: .
D gene: .
CDR3 DNA: TGCGCCAGCAGTTCCGGGACCAATACCTACGAGCAGTACTTC
CDR3 protein: CASSSGTNTYEQYF